Each of the 12 T cell receptor beta chains below was sequenced from the same sample in a study of blood T cell repertoires in COVID-19. TCRdb's copy holds only in-frame clones and misses some; the assay was immunoSEQ multiplex PCR. Of a few hundred thousand clones detected, around nine tenths appear once; the ten largest clones hold around 12%. The source material was peripheral blood. All receptors derive from a young woman who had recovered from COVID-19.

This clone appeared a few times. CDR3 amino acids: CASRGTGVSPLHF. The DNA of the CDR3 is TGTGCCAGCAGAGGGACAGGGGTCTCACCCCTCCACTTT. The genes are TRBV3-1 (or the pseudogene TRBV3-2) and TRBJ1-6, with 10 positions matching TRBD1. The V segment lost 6 bases and the J segment 10 bases; nucleotides outside the gene matches: 3. Germline V gene lookup returns CDR1 LGHDT and CDR2 YNNKEL (reference sequence). The CDR3 length is 13 residues.

CDR3 amino acids: CASSPRGGAGMYEQYF. CDR3 nucleotide sequence: TGTGCCAGCAGCCCCCGGGGGGGAGCGGGAATGTACGAGCAGTACTTC. The genes are TRBV9 and TRBJ2-7; 8 bases map to TRBD2. The germline V gene has CDR1 SGDLS and CDR2 YYNGEE. This CDR3 contains 16 residues. The trim removed 4 bases at V and 4 bases at J, leaving 13 bases unmatched.

A single count supports this clone. V and J are TRBV27 and TRBJ1-2; TRBD1 might be the D (5 bases). The germline V gene encodes CDR1 MNHEY and CDR2 SMNVEV (reference sequence). The CDR3 sequence is 12 residues long. With 7 bases removed from V and 1 base from J, the gap between germline ends came to 7 bases. Here the CDR3 DNA reads TGTGCCAGCAAGCAGGGTAACTATGGCTACACCTTC. It is translated as CASKQGNYGYTF.

The chain is built from TRBV7-6 and TRBJ2-1; 12 positions agree with TRBD2. CDR1 is SGHVS and CDR2 is FNYEAQ in the germline V gene. Trimming took 0 bases from V and 6 from J; bases not matched to a gene: 3. The CDR3 length is 16 residues. The CDR3 here is CASSLAVLAGGNEQFF. The CDR3 DNA reads TGTGCCAGCAGCTTAGCGGTACTAGCGGGAGGCAATGAGCAGTTCTTC.

The rearrangement links TRBV28 to TRBJ1-1; possibly TRBD1 for D (5 bases). Germline V gene sequence: CDR1 MDHEN, CDR2 SYDVKM. Trimming took 6 bases from V and 2 from J, leaving 16 bases between them. The CDR3 extends over 15 amino acids. For the CDR3, the DNA is TGTGCCAGCAGGCGGGGGATGGGTACCAACACTGAAGCTTTCTTT. Amino acid sequence: CASRRGMGTNTEAFF.

As DNA, the CDR3 is TGTGCCAGCAGTAACCCGGGACTCGCATACAATGAGCAGTTCTTC. Protein sequence: CASSNPGLAYNEQFF. V and J are TRBV6-2 or TRBV6-3 and TRBJ2-1; a weak D match, TRBD2 (6 bases). Trimming took 5 bases from V and 4 from J, leaving 15 bases between them. Germline values: CDR1 MNHEY, CDR2 SVGEGT. This CDR3 spans 15 amino acids.

The chain is built from TRBV27 and TRBJ1-4; D is undetermined. Trimming pared 8 bases from V and 5 bases from J, leaving 12 bases between. From germline, CDR1 is MNHEY and CDR2 SMNVEV (reference sequence). The CDR3 is made up of 13 amino acids. The CDR3 spells CASSVLRNEKLFF. The CDR3 region has the DNA TGTGCCAGCTCGGTCCTACGGAATGAAAAACTGTTTTTT.

The rearrangement joins TRBV6-6 to TRBJ2-7; D is ambiguous. This CDR3 is built from 12 residues. Trimming took off 6 bases at V and 3 bases at J, with 9 bases between the two ends. Germline-derived CDR1 and CDR2 are MNHNY and SVGAGI (reference sequence). CDR3 DNA: TGTGCCAGCAGCAAAACCGGCTACGAGCAGTACTTC. Amino acids: CASSKTGYEQYF.

The CDR3 bases are TGTGCCAGCAGGTGGACTAGCGGAACCGTCCTGACTTTC. This encodes CASRWTSGTVLTF. The rearrangement joins TRBV12-3 or TRBV12-4 to TRBJ2-6, with 10 nucleotides matching TRBD2. The CDR3 runs to 13 residues. V shed 6 bases and J 12 bases; nucleotides not matched to a gene: 5.

The genes are TRBV12-3 or TRBV12-4 and TRBJ1-5, with D perhaps matching TRBD1 (5 bases). V was trimmed by 3 bases and J by 7 bases, leaving 10 bases between them. This CDR3 comprises 13 residues. This CDR3 reads CASSFSEGQPQHF. The CDR3 nucleotides are TGTGCCAGCAGTTTTTCGGAGGGGCAGCCCCAGCATTTT.

The genes are TRBV4-3 and TRBJ2-3; the match to TRBD1 covers 10 bases. The length of the CDR3 is 14 residues. With V trimmed by 4 bases and J by 3 bases, 1 base remained unmatched. Germline-derived CDR1 and CDR2 are LGHNA and YSLEER. For the CDR3, the DNA is TGCGCCAGCAGCCCGGACAGGGGGACAGATACGCAGTATTTT. It specifies CASSPDRGTDTQYF.

J is TRBJ1-1 and V is TRBV5-4, with 10 positions matching TRBD1. The CDR3 extends over 15 amino acids. Germline lookup yields CDR1 SGHNT and CDR2 YYREEE (reference sequence). V lost 3 bases, J lost 3 bases, and 5 bases stayed unmatched. CDR3 sequence reads: CASSSAGTGDTEAFF. In DNA, the CDR3 is TGTGCCAGCAGCTCCGCTGGGACAGGGGACACTGAAGCTTTCTTT.